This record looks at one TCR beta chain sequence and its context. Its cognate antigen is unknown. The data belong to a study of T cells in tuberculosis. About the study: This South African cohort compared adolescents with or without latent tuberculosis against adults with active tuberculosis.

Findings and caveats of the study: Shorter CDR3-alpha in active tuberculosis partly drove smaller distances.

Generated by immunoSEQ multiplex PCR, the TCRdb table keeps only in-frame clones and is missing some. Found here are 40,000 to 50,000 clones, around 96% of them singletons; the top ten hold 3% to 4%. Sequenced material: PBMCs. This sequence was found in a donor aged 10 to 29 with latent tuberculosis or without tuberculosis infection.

In nucleotides, the CDR3 is TGTGCCAGCAGCCCGACAGGATACGCCACTGAAGCTTTCTTT. Protein product: CASSPTGYATEAFF. The chain links TRBV7-3 to TRBJ1-1, with D perhaps TRBD1 (6 bases). The V end lost 5 bases, the J end lost 4 bases, and 14 bases lay between the germline ends. Germline CDR1 reads SGHTA; CDR2 reads FQGTGA. CDR3 length equals 14 residues.